Presented here are 22 T cell receptor beta chains from one specimen sequenced in a study of CD8 T cells in Susac syndrome. Roughly 0.45 to 1 ug RNA was reverse transcribed with random hexamers. In TCRdb, the immunoSEQ multiplex PCR reads were re-called with MiXCR into one record per CDR3 protein. Of around 81,000 distinct CDR3 sequences listed, 94% are singletons. The source material was CD8+ T cells from PBMCs. Source of these receptors: a human donor with Susac syndrome.

V and J are TRBV4-2 and TRBJ2-7; no reliable D call. The V end was cut by 0 bases, the J end by 5 bases, with 8 bases between. The CDR3 is 13 amino acids. The germline V gene encodes CDR1 LGHNA and CDR2 YNFKEQ. The CDR3 loop is CASSQEIQNEQYF. The CDR3 region has the DNA TGTGCCAGCAGCCAAGAAATCCAGAACGAGCAGTACTTC.

The rearrangement links TRBV9 to TRBJ2-1; D may be TRBD1 or TRBD2 (5 bases each). The germline V gene encodes CDR1 SGDLS and CDR2 YYNGEE. V was trimmed by 3 bases and J by 5 bases, leaving 6 bases between them. This CDR3 has 12 amino acids. CDR3 in amino acids: CASSGGNNEQFF. In DNA, the CDR3 is TGTGCCAGCAGCGGGGGGAACAATGAGCAGTTCTTC.

This clonotype was found once. The rearrangement links TRBV9 to TRBJ2-1; D might be TRBD2 (5 bases). This CDR3 comprises 14 residues. Trimming stripped 3 bases from V and 3 bases from J, with 10 bases between. Per the germline V gene, CDR1 is SGDLS and CDR2 is YYNGEE. The CDR3: CASSAGGSYNEQFF. The CDR3 bases are TGTGCCAGCAGCGCCGGAGGAAGCTACAATGAGCAGTTCTTC.

J is TRBJ2-2 and V is TRBV29-1; tentative D call: TRBD2 (6 bases). This CDR3 contains 20 residues. V was pared by 7 bases and J by 3 bases, with 33 bases between. Germline V gives CDR1 SQVTM, CDR2 ANQGSEA. CDR3 sequence reads: CSALAGNPDYPHEDTGELFF. CDR3 nucleotides: TGCAGCGCTCTAGCCGGTAATCCGGACTATCCACACGAGGACACCGGGGAGCTGTTTTTT.

V is TRBV4-3 and J is TRBJ1-5; D is uncertain. The CDR3 length is 18 residues. V dropped 0 bases and J dropped 0 bases, with 15 bases sitting between them. Looked up from germline, CDR1 is LGHNA and CDR2 is YSLEER. The CDR3 DNA sequence: TGCGCCAGCAGCCAAGAGTGGGGAGGTGGGGTTAGCAATCAGCCCCAGCATTTT. Translated: CASSQEWGGGVSNQPQHF.

Written as DNA, the CDR3 is TGTGCCAGCAGTCCCCCCGGAGGAGAAGAGACCCAGTACTTC. The encoded protein is CASSPPGGEETQYF. The rearrangement links TRBV12-3 or TRBV12-4 to TRBJ2-5, with a possible D match to TRBD2 (5 bases). The CDR3 is made up of 14 amino acids. Trimming took off 5 bases at V and 3 bases at J, with 13 bases between the two ends.

This clonotype was seen a few times. The chain joins TRBV29-1 to TRBJ2-7, with D unresolved. Germline V gene lookup returns CDR1 SQVTM and CDR2 ANQGSEA. Deletions cut 2 bases from V and 0 bases from J, with 8 bases between. The CDR3 covers 13 residues. The CDR3 nucleotides are TGCAGCGTTGAACTTCCTAACTCCTACGAGCAGTACTTC. This sequence encodes CSVELPNSYEQYF.

The rearrangement joins TRBV28 to TRBJ1-1, with TRBD1 identical over 9 bases. The CDR3 extends over 14 amino acids. Per the germline V gene, CDR1 is MDHEN and CDR2 is SYDVKM. V gave up 6 bases and J gave up 11 bases; unmatched junction bases: 13. In nucleotides, the CDR3 is TGTGCCAGCAGCAGACAGAGGGACAGGGTTGAGGCTTTCTTT. This encodes CASSRQRDRVEAFF.

The chain has TRBV12-3 or TRBV12-4 and TRBJ1-1, with D perhaps matching TRBD1 (5 bases). The length of the CDR3 is 14 residues. V was cut by 2 bases and J by 5 bases, with 12 bases left in between. DNA for the CDR3: TGTGCCAGCAGTTTATTCTTAGGGGTTACTGAAGCTTTCTTT. Protein sequence: CASSLFLGVTEAFF.

The chain carries TRBV5-6 and TRBJ1-2; a weak D match, TRBD1 (6 bases). Trimming removed 2 bases at V and 4 bases at J, with 15 bases between. The CDR3 is made up of 15 amino acids. Germline values: CDR1 SGHDT, CDR2 YYEEEE. The CDR3 region is CASSFVSGVVYGYTF. CDR3 DNA: TGTGCCAGCAGCTTCGTCTCAGGGGTTGTCTATGGCTACACCTTC.

CDR3 bases: TGCAGTGCCAGAAAAGCCGACTACGAGCAGTACTTC. Translation: CSARKADYEQYF. This chain joins TRBV20-1 and TRBJ2-7; D uncertain. This CDR3 spans 12 amino acids. The V end lost 6 bases, the J end lost 3 bases, and 12 bases lay between the germline ends. CDR1 is DFQATT, CDR2 SNEGSKA, per germline (reference sequence).

The chain couples TRBV20-1 to TRBJ2-7; TRBD2 matches 7 bases. V lost 0 bases and J lost 3; bases outside the gene matches: 14. This CDR3 comprises 17 residues. Germline V lookup: CDR1 DFQATT, CDR2 SNEGSKA (reference sequence). The CDR3 region is CSARDLPRGRASYEQYF. The DNA of the CDR3 is TGCAGTGCTAGAGATCTCCCCCGCGGGAGAGCTAGCTACGAGCAGTACTTC.

The gene calls are TRBV6-5 and TRBJ2-7; 8 bases are shared with TRBD2. Trimming cost V 5 bases and J 3 bases; bases outside gene matches: 9. Germline V lookup: CDR1 MNHEY, CDR2 SVGAGI. The CDR3 consists of 15 residues. The CDR3 sequence is CASSNLRSGSYEQYF. The CDR3, as DNA: TGTGCCAGCAGTAACCTTAGGAGCGGGAGCTACGAGCAGTACTTC.

The genes are TRBV7-2 and TRBJ1-4; 8 bases match TRBD1. The length of the CDR3 is 15 residues. J gave up 5 bases and V 5 bases, and 7 bases lay outside the gene matches. Germline CDR1 reads SGHTA; CDR2 reads FQGNSA. CDR3 in amino acids: CASSPRQGANEKLFF. The CDR3, as DNA: TGTGCCAGCAGCCCAAGGCAGGGGGCAAATGAAAAACTGTTTTTT.

This clonotype occurred once. The chain links TRBV9 to TRBJ2-3, with 10 bases aligning to TRBD2. Germline CDR1 SGDLS, CDR2 YYNGEE. The CDR3 contains 16 residues. V dropped 4 bases and J dropped 2; count of bases not matched to a gene: 7. CDR3 loop: CASSPGLAAFTDTQYF. The CDR3 region has the DNA TGTGCCAGCAGCCCCGGACTAGCGGCTTTCACAGATACGCAGTATTTT.

This clonotype showed up just once. The chain carries TRBV7-9 and TRBJ2-5, with 7 bases matching TRBD1. The CDR3 runs 16 residues. Germline V gene sequence: CDR1 SEHNR, CDR2 FQNEAQ (reference sequence). With 3 bases clipped from V and 0 bases from J, the junction kept 7 bases outside the gene matches. Here the CDR3 reads CASSFPGQPYQETQYF. The CDR3 DNA is TGTGCCAGCAGCTTCCCGGGACAGCCGTACCAAGAGACCCAGTACTTC.

V and J are TRBV30 and TRBJ2-7; D uncertain. Germline assignment: CDR1 GTSNPN and CDR2 SVGIG (reference sequence). Trimming removed 3 bases from V and 3 bases from J, with 9 bases in between. The CDR3 loop spans 12 amino acids. In DNA form, the CDR3 reads TGTGCCTGGAGGGTGAACAGCTACGAGCAGTACTTC. Translating it yields CAWRVNSYEQYF.

The chain carries TRBV5-4 and TRBJ2-5; D gene uncertain. CDR1 and CDR2 (germline): SGHNT, YYREEE (reference sequence). Trimming pared 2 bases from V and 5 bases from J, leaving 16 bases between. CDR3 length: 15 residues. CDR3 residues: CASSFLNPGDETQYF. CDR3 in DNA: TGTGCCAGCAGCTTTCTGAATCCGGGCGATGAGACCCAGTACTTC.

The chain couples TRBV4-3 to TRBJ2-1, with D possibly TRBD2 on 6 matching bases. The CDR3 loop spans 16 amino acids. Trimming took off 0 bases at V and 4 bases at J, with 13 bases between the two ends. Germline CDR1 LGHNA, CDR2 YSLEER. The CDR3 protein is CASSQDWGDSYNEQFF. The CDR3 nucleotides are TGCGCCAGCAGCCAAGACTGGGGGGACTCATACAATGAGCAGTTCTTC.

The CDR3 DNA reads as TGTGCCAGCAGCATGCCCGGGACACGCTTTTTGGGGCCCCAGCATTTT. It specifies CASSMPGTRFLGPQHF. This chain connects TRBV7-8 to TRBJ1-5; D is possibly TRBD1 (6 bases). This CDR3 has 16 amino acids. V was trimmed by 5 bases and J by 9 bases, leaving 23 bases between them. Germline V gives CDR1 SGHVS, CDR2 FQNEAQ.

The rearrangement joins TRBV2 to TRBJ2-5; no clear D gene. The CDR3 is made up of 13 amino acids. Trimming stripped 3 bases from V and 2 bases from J, with 7 bases between. The germline V gene has CDR1 SNHLY and CDR2 FYNNEI. This chain's CDR3 is CASSEWQQETQYF. The CDR3 DNA sequence: TGTGCCAGCAGTGAGTGGCAGCAAGAGACCCAGTACTTC.

The rearrangement links TRBV15 to TRBJ1-6; D is uncertain. Trimming took 8 bases from V and 0 from J, leaving 11 bases between them. The CDR3 sequence is 15 residues long. CDR1 and CDR2 from the germline V gene are LNHNV and YYDKDF (reference sequence). The CDR3 protein is CATHTTSSYNSPLHF. In DNA, the CDR3 is TGTGCCACCCACACCACAAGCTCCTATAATTCACCCCTCCACTTT.